The present T cell receptor (beta chain) was sequenced within a study of blood T cell repertoires in COVID-19. Trimming at V came to 4 bases and at J to 6 bases, leaving 2 bases not matched to a gene. The CDR3 totals 13 residues. Germline V gives CDR1 SGHVS, CDR2 FQNEAQ. Using immunoSEQ multiplex PCR, the repertoire was profiled, and TCRdb retains in-frame clones only, with some absent. Among tens of thousands of clones, about 80% were seen once, and the ten largest hold about half. Sequencing input: peripheral blood. This chain joins TRBV7-8 and TRBJ2-7, with 11 bases identical to TRBD2. The receptor was derived from a woman aged 65 to 85 with acute or convalescent COVID-19. The CDR3 bases are TGTGCCAGCAGCTCCGGGACTAGCGGCGAGCAGTACTTC. It translates to CASSSGTSGEQYF.